The TCR beta chain described here comes from a study of cytomegalovirus exposure and HLA in healthy donors. Germline-derived CDR1 and CDR2 are SGHRS and YFSETQ. Trimming took 4 bases from V and 4 from J, leaving 15 bases between them. The CDR3 totals 15 residues. PCR primers comprised 60 Vbeta and 13 Jbeta primers. Produced via immunoSEQ multiplex PCR; TCRdb's table is partial and in-frame only. The sample has about 59,000 clones, just under 85% seen once. Study-level results: The authors judged a highly shared variant cluster likely a sequencing artifact. The sole available immune exposure information was CMV serostatus. Later work found most CMV-associated TCR beta chains apparently HLA-restricted. Three of the chains that were CMV-associated were confirmed in vitro to be specific for CMV antigens.

With respect to this clone: Its antigen is not identified.

The gene calls are TRBV5-1 and TRBJ1-5; the D gene is possibly TRBD1 (5 bases). The receptor's source is a man between 40 and 49 years old in good health and CMV-seronegative. Material: PBMCs. The CDR3, as DNA: TGCGCCAGCAGCCCGAACACAGGTGTAAATCAGCCCCAGCATTTT. Translation: CASSPNTGVNQPQHF.